This entry lists 31 T cell receptor beta chains sequenced from one sample in a study of blood T cell repertoires in COVID-19. The protocol was immunoSEQ multiplex PCR, while the TCRdb copy is restricted to in-frame clones and leaves out a portion. There are about 400,000 clones in the sample; 89% occur only once, and more than 0.95% lies in the top ten. Sequenced material: peripheral blood. Source of these receptors: a man in his forties with acute or convalescent COVID-19.

The sample holds one count of this clone. The rearrangement joins TRBV7-9 to TRBJ2-3, with TRBD1 matching over 9 bases. Germline V CDR1 and CDR2: SEHNR, FQNEAQ (reference sequence). The CDR3 consists of 14 residues. With V trimmed by 5 bases and J by 5 bases, 5 bases remained unmatched. CDR3 amino acids: CASSRTGAGDTQYF. The CDR3 DNA is TGTGCCAGCAGCAGGACAGGGGCAGGAGATACGCAGTATTTT.

The V call is TRBV5-6, the J call TRBJ2-3, with D perhaps matching TRBD1 (6 bases). The germline gives CDR1 SGHDT, CDR2 YYEEEE. V was trimmed by 4 bases and J by 10 bases, leaving 16 bases between them. The CDR3 contains 13 residues. This CDR3 reads CASSLRDTRPQYF. CDR3 nucleotide sequence: TGTGCCAGCAGCCTCCGGGACACCCGTCCGCAGTATTTT.

The V call is TRBV4-1, the J call TRBJ1-5, with D possibly TRBD1 on 5 matching bases. With 5 bases removed from V and 2 bases from J, the gap between germline ends came to 16 bases. This CDR3 is built from 16 residues. CDR1 MGHRA and CDR2 YSYEKL come from the germline V gene. The CDR3 DNA follows: TGCGCCAGCAGCATGACAGCCTCGAATCGCAATCAGCCCCAGCATTTT. Translation: CASSMTASNRNQPQHF.

This chain joins TRBV7-3 and TRBJ2-2; no firm D call. CDR3 length: 13 residues. Germline V CDR1 and CDR2: SGHTA, FQGTGA. V gave up 2 bases and J gave up 6 bases, with 7 bases separating them. CDR3 sequence reads: CASSLVVPGELFF. In DNA form, the CDR3 reads TGTGCCAGCAGCTTAGTAGTCCCCGGGGAGCTGTTTTTT.

This clone was found a few times. The chain uses TRBV11-2 and TRBJ1-2; D call uncertain. There are 15 residues in the CDR3. Germline-derived CDR1 and CDR2 are SGHAT and FQNNGV. Trimming left V 4 bases short and J 4 bases short, with 16 bases between. In DNA, the CDR3 is TGTGCCAGCAGCTCGGACTCTTTTCGGGGCTATGGCTACACCTTC. It encodes CASSSDSFRGYGYTF.

This chain links TRBV5-4 with TRBJ1-3, with 9 bases matching TRBD1. The CDR3 covers 16 residues. CDR1 is SGHNT, CDR2 YYREEE, per germline (reference sequence). Trimming cost V 4 bases and J 1 base; bases outside gene matches: 6. The CDR3 DNA is TGTGCCAGCAGCCCGGGACAGGGAGGGTCTGGAAACACCATATATTTT. Translated, it gives CASSPGQGGSGNTIYF.

This chain connects TRBV19 to TRBJ1-1; possible D gene TRBD1, 5 bases. With 8 bases removed from V and 0 bases from J, the gap between germline ends came to 10 bases. The CDR3 covers 13 residues. Per germline, CDR1 LNHDA and CDR2 SQIVND (reference sequence). The CDR3 coding sequence is TGTGCCAGTCGAGGACACTTGAACACTGAAGCTTTCTTT. Amino acid sequence: CASRGHLNTEAFF.

This chain connects TRBV2 to TRBJ1-4, with TRBD1 matching 9 bases. Germline assignment: CDR1 SNHLY and CDR2 FYNNEI. V lost 4 bases, J lost 5 bases, and 2 bases stayed unmatched. This CDR3 contains 14 residues. DNA for the CDR3: TGTGCCAGCAGTGGGACAGGGGCGAATGAAAAACTGTTTTTT. It translates to CASSGTGANEKLFF.

There are a few counts of this clone. V gene TRBV4-1 combines with J gene TRBJ2-7; tentative D call: TRBD2 (6 bases). V gave up 0 bases and J gave up 0 bases, with 21 bases separating them. The CDR3 is made up of 19 amino acids. The germline CDR1 and CDR2 sequences are MGHRA and YSYEKL. This CDR3 reads CASSQDGPGLASFSYEQYF. CDR3 nucleotides: TGCGCCAGCAGCCAAGATGGTCCTGGGCTAGCGAGTTTCTCCTACGAGCAGTACTTC.

The chain combines TRBV7-2 with TRBJ2-5, with a tentative D call TRBD1 (5 bases). Trimming took off 1 base at V and 7 bases at J, with 7 bases between the two ends. This CDR3 comprises 12 residues. CDR1 SGHTA and CDR2 FQGNSA come from the germline V gene. The CDR3 loop reads CASSLVQGTQYF. In nucleotides, the CDR3 is TGTGCCAGCAGCTTAGTGCAGGGGACCCAGTACTTC.

This clone was counted once. The V and J genes are TRBV28 and TRBJ1-1; possibly TRBD1 for D (5 bases). The CDR3 is made up of 12 amino acids. Looked up from germline, CDR1 is MDHEN and CDR2 is SYDVKM. V was trimmed by 5 bases and J by 7 bases, leaving 11 bases between them. CDR3 sequence reads: CASSIGTDEAFF. The CDR3 nucleotides are TGTGCCAGCAGTATCGGGACTGATGAAGCTTTCTTT.

The chain recombines TRBV28 with TRBJ1-4, with TRBD1 matching 9 bases. V lost 6 bases, J lost 4 bases, and 3 bases stayed unmatched. Germline V CDR1 and CDR2: MDHEN, SYDVKM. This CDR3 has 14 amino acids. The CDR3 is CASRNRGRNEKLFF. As DNA, the CDR3 is TGTGCCAGCAGGAACAGGGGGCGTAATGAAAAACTGTTTTTT.

The chain carries TRBV19 and TRBJ2-3, with D hard to call. The CDR3 covers 13 residues. Trimming took off 5 bases at V and 3 bases at J, with 9 bases between the two ends. CDR1 is LNHDA, CDR2 SQIVND, per germline (reference sequence). CDR3 nucleotide sequence: TGTGCCAGTAGTTTGGCCAAAACAGATACGCAGTATTTT. Translated: CASSLAKTDTQYF.

The J gene is TRBJ1-2, the V gene TRBV24-1; a possible D gene is TRBD1 (6 bases). The CDR3 runs 11 residues. V was cut by 10 bases and J by 4 bases, with 9 bases left in between. Germline V gene lookup returns CDR1 KGHDR and CDR2 SFDVKD. The CDR3 nucleotides read TGTGCCACACAGGGTATCTATGGCTACACCTTC. The encoded protein is CATQGIYGYTF.

The chain uses TRBV11-3 and TRBJ2-1; TRBD2 aligns across 7 bases. CDR3 length: 15 residues. Per germline, CDR1 SGHNT and CDR2 YENEEA. The J segment lost 5 bases and the V segment lost 5 bases, leaving 9 bases of the junction unmatched. The CDR3 DNA sequence: TGTGCCAGCAGCCCCCGGGACTACCCTAACAATGAGCAGTTCTTC. Amino acids: CASSPRDYPNNEQFF.

V usage is TRBV2 and J usage is TRBJ2-7; D perhaps matches TRBD2 (5 bases). This CDR3 has 12 residues. V was pared by 6 bases and J by 2 bases, with 8 bases between. The germline V gene encodes CDR1 SNHLY and CDR2 FYNNEI. Here the CDR3 DNA reads TGTGCCAGCAGGGACTTAACCTACGAGCAGTACTTC. Translated: CASRDLTYEQYF. Full variable domain (missing parts from reference TRBV2 and TRBJ2-7): EPEVTQTPSHQVTQMGQEVILRCVPISNHLYFYWYRQILGQKVEFLVSFYNNEISEKSEIFDDQFSVERPDGSNFTLKIRSTKLEDSAMYFCASRDLTYEQYFGPGTRLTVT.

The table lists this clone with a few counts. The same CDR3 is also encoded by other DNA sequences in this sample. The rearrangement links TRBV20-1 to TRBJ2-7, with TRBD1 matching over 8 bases. There are 13 residues in the CDR3. Trimming cost V 3 bases and J 4 bases; bases outside gene matches: 5. Germline V gene lookup returns CDR1 DFQATT and CDR2 SNEGSKA (reference sequence). DNA for the CDR3: TGCAGTGCTAGTGGCAGGGGGCGGTACGAGCAGTACTTC. This translates into CSASGRGRYEQYF.

This clone was seen only a few times. The rearrangement uses TRBV19 and TRBJ1-4; 10 bases agree with TRBD1. Trimming took 4 bases from V and 4 from J; bases not matched to a gene: 9. This CDR3 is built from 17 residues. CDR1 and CDR2 from the germline V gene are LNHDA and SQIVND (reference sequence). In DNA, the CDR3 is TGTGCCAGTAGTAGCCGGACAGGGGGGACCTATAATGAAAAACTGTTTTTT. Translated, it gives CASSSRTGGTYNEKLFF.

V gene TRBV6-6 combines with J gene TRBJ2-7, with D possibly matching TRBD1 (6 bases). The V gene's germline CDR1 is MNHNY and CDR2 SVGAGI (reference sequence). This CDR3 contains 15 residues. Trimming pared 5 bases from V and 5 bases from J, leaving 19 bases between. In DNA, the CDR3 is TGTGCCAGCAGTACCGGCAACAGGGCACGGAACGAGCAGTACTTC. Residues: CASSTGNRARNEQYF.

The V gene is TRBV10-3, the J gene TRBJ2-7; maybe TRBD1 (6 bases). V was clipped by 3 bases and J by 5 bases, with 17 bases between them. Germline CDR1 and CDR2: ENHRY and SYGVKD. CDR3 size: 15 residues. CDR3 amino acids: CAISDREQGLNEQYF. Written as DNA, the CDR3 is TGTGCCATCAGTGATAGAGAACAGGGTTTGAACGAGCAGTACTTC.

Of note for this clone: Other DNA sequences within the sample encode an identical CDR3. This rearrangement joins TRBV27 to TRBJ2-3; possibly TRBD1 for D (6 bases). The CDR3 consists of 14 residues. CDR1 MNHEY and CDR2 SMNVEV come from the germline V gene (reference sequence). The ends were cut back, 3 bases at V and 1 base at J, with 8 bases in the middle. The CDR3 bases are TGTGCCAGCAGTTTGAACAGGGGCACAGATACGCAGTATTTT. Translated: CASSLNRGTDTQYF.

This clone was detected only once. The chain uses TRBV2 and TRBJ2-7, with D maybe TRBD1 (5 bases). V was clipped by 4 bases and J by 0 bases, with 16 bases between them. This CDR3 is built from 16 residues. Germline lookup yields CDR1 SNHLY and CDR2 FYNNEI. CDR3 protein: CASSGAWQGNSYEQYF. Written as DNA, the CDR3 is TGTGCCAGCAGTGGAGCCTGGCAGGGCAACTCCTACGAGCAGTACTTC.

The chain couples TRBV4-3 to TRBJ2-5, with D tentatively TRBD1 (5 bases). V lost 0 bases to trimming and J lost 4 bases, with 21 bases between them. Germline V gives CDR1 LGHNA, CDR2 YSLEER. This CDR3 is 18 amino acids long. This CDR3 is CASSQDGQGSVGRETQYF. CDR3 nucleotides: TGCGCCAGCAGCCAAGATGGGCAGGGTAGTGTCGGTAGAGAGACCCAGTACTTC.

This clone was recorded a few times. The V gene is TRBV2, the J gene TRBJ2-2, with 9 bases fitting TRBD1. Trimming took 5 bases from V and 5 from J; bases not matched to a gene: 6. Germline CDR1 and CDR2: SNHLY and FYNNEI. The CDR3 is 15 residues long. CDR3 sequence reads: CASSNRGLGTGELFF. The DNA of the CDR3 is TGTGCCAGCAGTAACAGGGGGCTGGGGACCGGGGAGCTGTTTTTT.

The chain combines TRBV13 with TRBJ2-3; TRBD2 might be the D (5 bases). The V end lost 1 base, the J end lost 3 bases, and 11 bases lay between the germline ends. Germline assignment: CDR1 PRHDT and CDR2 FYEKMQ (reference sequence). The CDR3 totals 15 residues. The CDR3: CASSLEAEDTDTQYF. In nucleotides, the CDR3 is TGTGCCAGCAGCTTAGAGGCGGAGGATACAGATACGCAGTATTTT.

The chain is built from TRBV9 and TRBJ2-5; 9 bases are a match to TRBD2. With 4 bases clipped from V and 5 bases from J, the junction kept 3 bases outside the gene matches. This CDR3 has 13 residues. Germline V gene data show CDR1 as SGDLS and CDR2 as YYNGEE. CDR3 residues: CASSSGRQETQYF. The CDR3 DNA sequence: TGTGCCAGCAGCAGCGGGAGGCAGGAGACCCAGTACTTC.

This chain links TRBV6-2 or TRBV6-3 with TRBJ1-1, with D possibly matching TRBD1 (5 bases). From germline, CDR1 is MNHEY and CDR2 SVGEGT. This CDR3 spans 15 amino acids. V was clipped by 2 bases and J by 0 bases, with 10 bases between them. The CDR3 is CASSYLRGMNTEAFF. The DNA for the CDR3 is TGTGCCAGCAGTTACCTGCGGGGGATGAACACTGAAGCTTTCTTT.

V usage is TRBV5-1 and J usage is TRBJ2-7; 9 nucleotides align to TRBD1. The CDR3 is 14 residues long. V shed 1 base, J shed 5 bases, and the junction held 4 bases outside the gene matches. Per germline, CDR1 SGHRS and CDR2 YFSETQ. CDR3 bases: TGCGCCAGCAGCTTGTTTGGGACAGGGAACGAGCAGTACTTC. Translating gives CASSLFGTGNEQYF.

The CDR3 loop reads CASSDGSNSPLHF. CDR3 in DNA: TGTGCCAGCAGCGATGGGAGCAATTCACCCCTCCACTTT. J is TRBJ1-6 and V is TRBV6-4; D is unresolved. Trimming took off 6 bases at V and 7 bases at J, with 10 bases between the two ends. CDR1 and CDR2 (germline): MRHNA, SNTAGT. The CDR3 runs to 13 residues.

This clone was found once. This chain joins TRBV28 and TRBJ2-2; 9 nucleotides line up with TRBD2. The germline gives CDR1 MDHEN, CDR2 SYDVKM. The CDR3 runs to 16 residues. Losses at the gene ends were 6 bases for V and 8 bases for J; bases not matched to a gene: 13. The CDR3, as DNA: TGTGCCAGCAGCCCCCCGCGCGGGAGGGCGGCGGGGGAGCTGTTTTTT. Its protein product is CASSPPRGRAAGELFF.

The V and J genes are TRBV13 and TRBJ2-2, with 11 bases that match TRBD1. The CDR3 runs to 15 residues. Trimming removed 5 bases from V and 6 bases from J; junction bases left unmatched: 5. Looked up from germline, CDR1 is PRHDT and CDR2 is FYEKMQ (reference sequence). The CDR3 sequence is CASSPWTGGSGELFF. Written as DNA, the CDR3 is TGTGCCAGCAGCCCCTGGACAGGGGGCTCCGGGGAGCTGTTTTTT.